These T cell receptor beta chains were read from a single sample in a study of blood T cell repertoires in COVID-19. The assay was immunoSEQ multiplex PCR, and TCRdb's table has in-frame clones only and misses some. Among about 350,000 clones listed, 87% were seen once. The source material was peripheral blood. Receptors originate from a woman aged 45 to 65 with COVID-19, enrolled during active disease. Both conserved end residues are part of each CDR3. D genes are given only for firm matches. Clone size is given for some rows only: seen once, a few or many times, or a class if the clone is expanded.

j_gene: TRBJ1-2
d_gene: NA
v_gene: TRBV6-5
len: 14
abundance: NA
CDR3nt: TGTGCCAGCAGTTACCGACAGCTCAACTATGGCTACACCTTC
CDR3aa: CASSYRQLNYGYTF

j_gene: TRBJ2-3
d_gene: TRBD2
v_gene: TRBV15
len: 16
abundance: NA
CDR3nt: TGTGCCACCAGCAGAATAGCGGGAGAGGGATCAGATACGCAGTATTTT
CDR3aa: CATSRIAGEGSDTQYF

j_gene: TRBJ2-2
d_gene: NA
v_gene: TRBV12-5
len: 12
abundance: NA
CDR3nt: TGTGCTAGTGGTTGGGAGATCGGGGAGCTGTTTTTT
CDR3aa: CASGWEIGELFF

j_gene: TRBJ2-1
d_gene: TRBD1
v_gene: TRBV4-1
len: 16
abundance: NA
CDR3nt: TGCGCCAGCAGCCAGCCGGGACAGGGAATGGGCAATGAGCAGTTCTTC
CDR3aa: CASSQPGQGMGNEQFF

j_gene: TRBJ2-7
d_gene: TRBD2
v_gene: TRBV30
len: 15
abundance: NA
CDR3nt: TGTGCCTGGAGTAGGACTAGCGGGATCGCTTACGAGCAGTACTTC
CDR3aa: CAWSRTSGIAYEQYF

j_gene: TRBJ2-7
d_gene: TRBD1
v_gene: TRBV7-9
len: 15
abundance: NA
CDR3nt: TGTGCCAGCAGCTTAGCGGGACAGGGAGGTTACGAGCAGTACTTC
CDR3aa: CASSLAGQGGYEQYF

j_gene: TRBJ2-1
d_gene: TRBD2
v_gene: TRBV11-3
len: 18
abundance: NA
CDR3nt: TGTGCCAGCAGCTCCGGGACTAGCGGACAGAGCTCCTACAATGAGCAGTTCTTC
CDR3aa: CASSSGTSGQSSYNEQFF

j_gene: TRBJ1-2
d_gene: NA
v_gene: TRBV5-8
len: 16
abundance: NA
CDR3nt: TGTGCCAGCAGCTTGTCGTCGTCCCTTACTAACTATGGCTACACCTTC
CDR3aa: CASSLSSSLTNYGYTF

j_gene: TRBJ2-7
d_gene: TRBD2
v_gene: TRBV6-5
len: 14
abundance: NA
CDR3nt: TGTGCCAGCACCTTGACTAGCAGCCATTACGAGCAGTACTTC
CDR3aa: CASTLTSSHYEQYF

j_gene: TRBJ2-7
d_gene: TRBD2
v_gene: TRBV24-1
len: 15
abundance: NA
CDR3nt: TGTGCCACCGGACTAACTAGCGGGGGGTCCTACGAGCAGTACTTC
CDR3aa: CATGLTSGGSYEQYF

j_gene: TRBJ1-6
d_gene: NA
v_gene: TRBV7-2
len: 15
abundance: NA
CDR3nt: TGTGCCAGCAGCTTAGGGGGCACCTATAATTCACCCCTCCACTTT
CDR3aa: CASSLGGTYNSPLHF

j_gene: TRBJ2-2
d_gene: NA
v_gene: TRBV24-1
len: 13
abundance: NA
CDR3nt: TGTGCCACCAGTGGCCCCAGCACCGGGGAGCTGTTTTTT
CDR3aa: CATSGPSTGELFF

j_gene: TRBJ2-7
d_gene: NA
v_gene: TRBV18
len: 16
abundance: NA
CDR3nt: TGTGCCAGCTCACCCCCCGGCGGGGTTCCTGGGTACGAGCAGTACTTC
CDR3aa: CASSPPGGVPGYEQYF

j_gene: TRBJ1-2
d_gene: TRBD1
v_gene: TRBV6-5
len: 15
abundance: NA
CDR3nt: TGTGCCAGCAGTTCTGTGACAGGGGGCGGGTATGGCTACACCTTC
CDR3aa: CASSSVTGGGYGYTF

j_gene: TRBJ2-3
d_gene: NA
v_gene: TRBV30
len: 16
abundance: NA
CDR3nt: TGTGCCTGGAGAAATATTTGGGCGCTGGGCACAGATACGCAGTATTTT
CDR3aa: CAWRNIWALGTDTQYF

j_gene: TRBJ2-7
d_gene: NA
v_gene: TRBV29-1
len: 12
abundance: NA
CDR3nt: TGCAGCGTCCGACAGCAGACCTACGAGCAGTACTTC
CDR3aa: CSVRQQTYEQYF

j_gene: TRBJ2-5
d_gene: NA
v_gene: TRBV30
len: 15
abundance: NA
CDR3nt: TGTGCCTGGTCCCGCCAGGGGGGCTTAAGGGAGACCCAGTACTTC
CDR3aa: CAWSRQGGLRETQYF

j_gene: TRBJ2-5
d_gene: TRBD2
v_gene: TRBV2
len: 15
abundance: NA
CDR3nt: TGTGCCAGCAGTGCGAGACTAGCGGGTCAAGAGACCCAGTACTTC
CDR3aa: CASSARLAGQETQYF

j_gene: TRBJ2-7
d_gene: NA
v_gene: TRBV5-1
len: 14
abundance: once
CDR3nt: TGCGCCAGCAGCATACGACAGGATCGCCACGAGCAGTACTTC
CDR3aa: CASSIRQDRHEQYF

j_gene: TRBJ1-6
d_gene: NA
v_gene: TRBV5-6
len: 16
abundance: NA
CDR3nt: TGTGCCAGCAGCCTTCCGGGGGGAGGCTATAATTCACCCCTCCACTTT
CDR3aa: CASSLPGGGYNSPLHF

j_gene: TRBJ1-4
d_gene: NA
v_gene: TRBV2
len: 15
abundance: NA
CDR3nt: TGTGCCAGCAGTTCGGCCCGGGGAAGGGATGAAAAACTGTTTTTT
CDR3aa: CASSSARGRDEKLFF

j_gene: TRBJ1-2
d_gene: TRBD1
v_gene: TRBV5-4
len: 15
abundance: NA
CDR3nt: TGTGCCAGCAGCGAGCCCGGGACAGGGGACTATGGCTACACCTTC
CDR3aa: CASSEPGTGDYGYTF

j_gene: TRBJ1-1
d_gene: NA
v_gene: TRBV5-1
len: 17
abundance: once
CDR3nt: TGCGCCAGCAGCTTGGGAGGAAATGGCAGATTGAACACTGAAGCTTTCTTT
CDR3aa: CASSLGGNGRLNTEAFF

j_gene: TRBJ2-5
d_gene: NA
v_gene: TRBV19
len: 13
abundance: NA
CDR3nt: TGTGCCAGTAGTCCCGGGAATCCGGAGACCCAGTACTTC
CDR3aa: CASSPGNPETQYF

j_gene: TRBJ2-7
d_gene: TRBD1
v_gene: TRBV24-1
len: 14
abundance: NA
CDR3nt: TGTGCCACCAGTGATCCCGGACAGGCCGACGAGCAGTACTTC
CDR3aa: CATSDPGQADEQYF

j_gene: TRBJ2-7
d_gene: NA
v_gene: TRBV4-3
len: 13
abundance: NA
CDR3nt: TGCGCCAGCAGCCAGACCGGGTCCTACGAGCAGTACTTC
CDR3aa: CASSQTGSYEQYF

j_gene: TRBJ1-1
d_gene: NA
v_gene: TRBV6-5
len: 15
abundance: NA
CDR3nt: TGTGCCAGCAGTTACATGACAGGAATGAACACTGAAGCTTTCTTT
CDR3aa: CASSYMTGMNTEAFF

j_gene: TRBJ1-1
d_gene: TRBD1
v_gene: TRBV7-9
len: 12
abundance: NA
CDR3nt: TGTGCCAGCGGACAGGGTAGCACTGAAGCTTTCTTT
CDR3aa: CASGQGSTEAFF

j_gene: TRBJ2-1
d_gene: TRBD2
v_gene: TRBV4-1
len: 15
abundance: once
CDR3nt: TGCGCCAGCAGCCCGTCCGGCGGGGGAGGGTATGAGCAGTTCTTC
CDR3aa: CASSPSGGGGYEQFF

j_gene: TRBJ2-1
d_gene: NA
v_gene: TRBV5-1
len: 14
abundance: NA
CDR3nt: TGCGCCAGCAGCCCAACTTCCAGTACTCCGGGTGAGTTCTTC
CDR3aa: CASSPTSSTPGEFF

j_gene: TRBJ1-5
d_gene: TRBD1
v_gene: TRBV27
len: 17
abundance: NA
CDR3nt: TGTGCCAGCAGTCGCACGACAGGGGCCTCCCCCAATCAGCCCCAGCATTTT
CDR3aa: CASSRTTGASPNQPQHF

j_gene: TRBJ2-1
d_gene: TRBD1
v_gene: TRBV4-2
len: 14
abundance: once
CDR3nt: TGTGCCAGCAGCCAGAGGGACAGCGACAATGAGCAGTTCTTC
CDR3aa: CASSQRDSDNEQFF